The 7 T cell receptor beta chains reported below all come from one sample, sequenced in a study of spatial heterogeneity in lung cancer. Study-level findings and limits: Tumor mutation count correlated with how many alpha and beta TCRs expanded intratumorally.

These receptors are not linked to any known antigen. Using its own MiXCR run on the 5' RACE reads, TCRdb lists one record per CDR3 protein. The table lists tens of thousands of distinct CDR3 sequences, about 4.4% of them singletons. The time point here: sample taken at primary tumor resection. The sequenced sample was lung tumor tissue, obtained at surgery. Every receptor here comes from a male donor with early-stage non-small cell lung cancer.

This clonotype was recorded many times. The V gene is TRBV4-2, the J gene TRBJ2-6, with 12 bases aligning to TRBD2. Germline V gene lookup returns CDR1 LGHNA and CDR2 YNFKEQ. Unmatched junction bases numbered 2, after V lost 0 bases and J lost 2 bases. This CDR3 is built from 18 residues. The CDR3 loop reads CASSQDPSGGAGANVLTF. CDR3 DNA sequence: TGTGCCAGCAGCCAAGACCCTAGCGGGGGGGCTGGGGCCAACGTCCTGACTTTC.

This chain links TRBV20-1 with TRBJ1-2; 8 nucleotides agree with TRBD1. This CDR3 region has 14 residues. Germline V gene sequence: CDR1 DFQATT, CDR2 SNEGSKA (reference sequence). V was pared by 3 bases and J by 4 bases, with 7 bases of the junction left unmatched. The CDR3 nucleotides read TGCAGTGCTAGCCCACAGGGGGAGGGCTATGGCTACACCTTC. It encodes CSASPQGEGYGYTF.

This clonotype was seen at least ten times. The CDR3 spells CASSSLLRFMNTEAFF. Written as DNA, the CDR3 is TGTGCCAGCAGCTCCCTGCTCAGGTTCATGAACACTGAAGCTTTCTTT. The chain joins TRBV7-8 to TRBJ1-1, with unresolved D. This CDR3 has 16 residues. The germline CDR1 and CDR2 sequences are SGHVS and FQNEAQ. Deletions cut 4 bases from V and 0 bases from J, with 15 bases between. Complete variable domain (other parts from reference TRBV7-8 and TRBJ1-1): GAGVSQSPRYKVAKRGQDVALRCDPISGHVSLFWYQQALGQGPEFLTYFQNEAQLDKSGLPSDRFFAERPEGSVSTLKIQRTQQEDSAVYLCASSSLLRFMNTEAFFGQGTRLTVV.

There are many counts of this clonotype. The chain uses TRBV5-1 and TRBJ1-1; D is uncertain. This CDR3 has 12 residues. V was cut by 1 base and J by 8 bases, with 9 bases left in between. Germline V gene lookup returns CDR1 SGHRS and CDR2 YFSETQ. The CDR3 reads CASSLTGLEAFF. The CDR3 bases are TGCGCCAGCAGCTTGACGGGGTTGGAAGCTTTCTTT.

This clonotype showed up many times. The rearrangement joins TRBV7-9 to TRBJ1-2; 7 nucleotides line up with TRBD1. This CDR3 has 13 residues. After removal of 5 bases from V and 4 bases from J, the junction contained 4 bases not matched to a gene. Germline V gene lookup returns CDR1 SEHNR and CDR2 FQNEAQ (reference sequence). This CDR3 reads CASSLGQLYGYTF. Here the CDR3 DNA reads TGTGCCAGCAGCCTGGGACAGCTCTATGGCTACACCTTC. Filled out from reference TRBV7-9 and TRBJ1-2, the complete variable domain reads DTGVSQNPRHKITKRGQNVTFRCDPISEHNRLYWYRQTLGQGPEFLTYFQNEAQLEKSRLLSDRFSAERPKGSFSTLEIQRTEQGDSAMYLCASSLGQLYGYTFGSGTRLTVV.

This clonotype appeared a few times. The rearrangement links TRBV11-2 to TRBJ2-6, with D hard to call. This CDR3 has 13 residues. With 6 bases removed from V and 2 bases from J, the gap between germline ends came to 5 bases. Looked up from germline, CDR1 is SGHAT and CDR2 is FQNNGV. The CDR3 coding sequence is TGTGCCAGCAGGCGACCTGGGGCCAACGTCCTGACTTTC. Its translation: CASRRPGANVLTF.

Ten or more counts support this clonotype. The V call is TRBV10-3, the J call TRBJ2-5; D is perhaps TRBD1 (6 bases). The CDR3 sequence is 13 residues long. V lost 3 bases and J lost 4, with 9 bases in between. CDR1 is ENHRY and CDR2 is SYGVKD in the germline V gene. DNA for the CDR3: TGTGCCATCAGTGAAGGACAGCGAGAGACCCAGTACTTC. It codes for CAISEGQRETQYF.